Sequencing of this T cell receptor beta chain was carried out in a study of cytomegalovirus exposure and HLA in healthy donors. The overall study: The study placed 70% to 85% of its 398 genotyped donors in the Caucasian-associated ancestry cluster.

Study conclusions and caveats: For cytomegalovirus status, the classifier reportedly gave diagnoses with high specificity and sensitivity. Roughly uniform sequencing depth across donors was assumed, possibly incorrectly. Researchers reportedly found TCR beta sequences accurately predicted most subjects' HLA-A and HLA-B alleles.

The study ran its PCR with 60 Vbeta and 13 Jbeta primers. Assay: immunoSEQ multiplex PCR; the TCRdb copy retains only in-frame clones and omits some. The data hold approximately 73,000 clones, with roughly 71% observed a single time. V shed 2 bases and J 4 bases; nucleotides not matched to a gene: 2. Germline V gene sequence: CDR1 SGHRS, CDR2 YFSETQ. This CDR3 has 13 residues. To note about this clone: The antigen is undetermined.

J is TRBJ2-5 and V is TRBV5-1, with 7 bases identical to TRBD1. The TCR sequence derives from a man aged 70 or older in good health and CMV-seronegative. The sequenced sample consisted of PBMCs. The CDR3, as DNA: TGCGCCAGCAGCTTTACAGGGGTAGAGACCCAGTACTTC. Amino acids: CASSFTGVETQYF.